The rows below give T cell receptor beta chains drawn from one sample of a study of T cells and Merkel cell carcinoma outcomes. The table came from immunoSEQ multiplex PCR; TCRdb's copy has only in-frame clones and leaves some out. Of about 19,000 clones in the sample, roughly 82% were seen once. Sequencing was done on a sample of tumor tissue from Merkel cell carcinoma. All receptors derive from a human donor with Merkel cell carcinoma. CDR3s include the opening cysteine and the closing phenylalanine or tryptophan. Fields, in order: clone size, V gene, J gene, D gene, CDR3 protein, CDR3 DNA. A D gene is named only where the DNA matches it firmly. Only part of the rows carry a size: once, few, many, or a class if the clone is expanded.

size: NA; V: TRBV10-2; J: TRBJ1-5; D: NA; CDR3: CASKQGRNQPQHF; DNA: TGCGCCAGCAAACAGGGACGCAATCAGCCCCAGCATTTT
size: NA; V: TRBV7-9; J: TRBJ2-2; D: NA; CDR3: CASNLQGARTGELFF; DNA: TGTGCCAGCAACCTACAAGGGGCCAGGACCGGGGAGCTGTTTTTT
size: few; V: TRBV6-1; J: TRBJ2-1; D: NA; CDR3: CASSEQGGRDNEQFF; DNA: TGTGCCAGCAGTGAACAAGGGGGGCGCGACAATGAGCAGTTCTTC
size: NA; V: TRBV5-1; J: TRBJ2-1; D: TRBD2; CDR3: CASSLLREDPYNEQFF; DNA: TGCGCCAGCAGCTTGTTGCGGGAGGATCCTTACAATGAGCAGTTCTTC
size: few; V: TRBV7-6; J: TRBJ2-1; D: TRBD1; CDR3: CASSLRTGGRLNEQFF; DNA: TGTGCCAGCAGCCTCAGGACAGGGGGCAGGTTGAATGAGCAGTTCTTC
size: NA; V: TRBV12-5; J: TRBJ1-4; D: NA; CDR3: CASGLVRRSTVAPTNEKLFF; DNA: TGTGCTAGTGGTTTGGTTAGGAGAAGTACCGTAGCACCAACTAATGAAAAACTGTTTTTT
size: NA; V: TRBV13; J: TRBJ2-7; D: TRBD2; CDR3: CASRRGGGGAYEQYF; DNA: TGTGCCAGCAGGCGCGGGGGCGGGGGGGCCTACGAGCAGTACTTC
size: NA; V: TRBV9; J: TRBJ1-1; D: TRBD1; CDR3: CASSFAGDSFEAFF; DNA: TGTGCCAGCAGCTTCGCAGGGGACAGCTTTGAAGCTTTCTTT
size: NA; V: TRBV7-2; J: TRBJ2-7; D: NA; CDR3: CASSPPSRAYEQYF; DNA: TGTGCCAGCAGCCCCCCCAGTCGAGCCTACGAGCAGTACTTC
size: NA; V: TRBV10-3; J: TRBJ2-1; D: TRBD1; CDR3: CAISESDRGNEQFF; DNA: TGTGCCATCAGTGAGTCAGACAGGGGCAATGAGCAGTTCTTC
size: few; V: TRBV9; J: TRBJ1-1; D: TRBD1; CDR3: CASSPGTGFRGAEAFF; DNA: TGTGCCAGCAGCCCCGGGACAGGGTTTAGGGGCGCTGAAGCTTTCTTT
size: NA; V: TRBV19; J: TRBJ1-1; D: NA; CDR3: CASSPGNTEAFF; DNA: TGTGCCAGTAGTCCGGGGAACACTGAAGCTTTCTTT
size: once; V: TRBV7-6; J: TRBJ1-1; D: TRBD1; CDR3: CASSLAGPGGLNTEAFF; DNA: TGTGCCAGCAGCTTAGCGGGGCCAGGGGGCTTGAACACTGAAGCTTTCTTT
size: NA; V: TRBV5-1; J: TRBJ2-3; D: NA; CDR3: CASSLAHKDTQYF; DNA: TGCGCCAGCAGCTTGGCCCATAAAGATACGCAGTATTTT
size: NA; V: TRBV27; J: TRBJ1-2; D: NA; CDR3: CASSLSQGNGYTF; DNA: TGTGCCAGCAGTTTATCTCAGGGGAATGGCTACACCTTC
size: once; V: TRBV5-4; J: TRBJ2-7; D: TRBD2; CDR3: CASSLAGLAGVEQYF; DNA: TGTGCCAGCAGCTTGGCGGGACTAGCGGGAGTCGAGCAGTACTTC
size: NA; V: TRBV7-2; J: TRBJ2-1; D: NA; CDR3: CASSPDFYNEQFF; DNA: TGTGCCAGCAGCCCGGACTTTTACAATGAGCAGTTCTTC
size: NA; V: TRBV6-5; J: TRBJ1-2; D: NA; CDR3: CASTSWGIDGYTF; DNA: TGTGCCAGCACTTCCTGGGGGATCGATGGCTACACCTTC
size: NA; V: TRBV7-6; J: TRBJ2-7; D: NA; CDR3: CASSLAPAYEQYF; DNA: TGTGCCAGCAGCTTAGCCCCTGCCTACGAGCAGTACTTC
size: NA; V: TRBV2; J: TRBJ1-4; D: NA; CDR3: CASSEAGRIEKLFF; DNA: TGTGCCAGCAGTGAAGCTGGGCGGATCGAAAAACTGTTTTTT
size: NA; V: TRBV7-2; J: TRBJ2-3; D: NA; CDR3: CASSLDWRNTDTQYF; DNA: TGTGCCAGCAGCCTGGACTGGCGGAACACAGATACGCAGTATTTT
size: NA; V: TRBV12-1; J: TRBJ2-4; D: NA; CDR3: CASSFGTDLNIQYF; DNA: TGTGCCAGCAGCTTCGGGACAGACCTAAACATTCAGTACTTC
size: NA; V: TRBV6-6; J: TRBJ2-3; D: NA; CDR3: CASSYYGYWTDTQYF; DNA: TGTGCCAGCAGTTACTACGGGTATTGGACAGATACGCAGTATTTT
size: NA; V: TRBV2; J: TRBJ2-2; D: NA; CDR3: CASGPEDFAGELFF; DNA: TGTGCCAGCGGGCCAGAGGACTTCGCCGGGGAGCTGTTTTTT
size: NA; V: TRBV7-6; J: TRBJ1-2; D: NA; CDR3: CASSLDLTAPISYTF; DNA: TGTGCCAGCAGCTTAGATCTCACAGCCCCTATAAGCTACACCTTC
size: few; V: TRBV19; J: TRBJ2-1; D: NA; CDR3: CASSIALAKQFF; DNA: TGTGCCAGTAGTATAGCCCTAGCAAAGCAGTTCTTC
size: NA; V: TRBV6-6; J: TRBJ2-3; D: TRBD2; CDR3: CAGMGGGRTDTQYF; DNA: TGTGCCGGGATGGGCGGGGGGCGCACAGATACGCAGTATTTT
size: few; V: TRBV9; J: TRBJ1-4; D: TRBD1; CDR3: CASGGTGPRPLFF; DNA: TGTGCCAGCGGTGGGACAGGGCCACGACCCCTGTTTTTT
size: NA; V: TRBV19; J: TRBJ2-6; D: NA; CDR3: CASSVDSSGANVLTF; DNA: TGTGCCAGTAGTGTGGACAGCTCTGGGGCCAACGTCCTGACTTTC
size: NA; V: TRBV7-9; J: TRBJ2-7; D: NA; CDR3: CASSLVSEQYF; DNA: TGTGCCAGCAGCTTAGTGTCAGAGCAGTACTTC
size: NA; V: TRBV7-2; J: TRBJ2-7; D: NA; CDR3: CASSPQDTYLKVSYEQYF; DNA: TGTGCCAGCAGCCCCCAAGACACGTATCTCAAAGTTTCCTACGAGCAGTACTTC
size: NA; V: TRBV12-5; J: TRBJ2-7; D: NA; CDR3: CASGLSYYEQYF; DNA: TGTGCTAGTGGTTTGTCCTACTACGAGCAGTACTTC
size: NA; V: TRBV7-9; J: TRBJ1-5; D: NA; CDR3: CASTSTSGSQHF; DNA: TGTGCCAGCACCTCGACGTCGGGGTCCCAGCATTTT
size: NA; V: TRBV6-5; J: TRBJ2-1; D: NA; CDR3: CASSYLLEGNEQFF; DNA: TGTGCCAGCAGTTATCTTCTTGAAGGAAATGAGCAGTTCTTC
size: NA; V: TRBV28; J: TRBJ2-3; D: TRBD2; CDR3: CASTVAGSTDMQYF; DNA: TGTGCCAGCACCGTAGCGGGGAGCACAGATATGCAGTATTTT
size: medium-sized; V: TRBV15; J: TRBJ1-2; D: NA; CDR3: CATSRSTADYGYTF; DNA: TGTGCCACCAGCAGGTCGACAGCCGACTATGGCTACACCTTC
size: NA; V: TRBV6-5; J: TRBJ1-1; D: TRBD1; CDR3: CASSSRDREHTEAFF; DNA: TGTGCCAGCAGTAGCCGGGACAGGGAACACACTGAAGCTTTCTTT
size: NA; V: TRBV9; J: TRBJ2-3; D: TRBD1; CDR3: CAGSTGGLGDTQYF; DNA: TGTGCCGGATCCACAGGGGGCCTTGGAGATACGCAGTATTTT
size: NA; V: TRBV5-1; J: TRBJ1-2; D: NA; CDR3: CASGMADHYGYTF; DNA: TGCGCCAGCGGAATGGCCGATCACTATGGCTACACCTTC
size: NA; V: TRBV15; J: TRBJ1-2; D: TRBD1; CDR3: CATSREVAQGPGYTF; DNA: TGTGCCACCAGCAGAGAGGTGGCACAGGGGCCCGGCTACACCTTC
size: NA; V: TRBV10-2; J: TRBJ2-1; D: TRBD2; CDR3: CASSLSGGGNEQFF; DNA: TGCGCCAGCAGCCTTAGCGGGGGGGGTAATGAGCAGTTCTTC
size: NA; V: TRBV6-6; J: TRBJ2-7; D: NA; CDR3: CASSLTLTYEQYF; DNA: TGTGCCAGCAGTTTGACCCTCACCTACGAGCAGTACTTC
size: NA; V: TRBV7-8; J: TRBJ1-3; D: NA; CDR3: CASSGTRLVSGNTIYF; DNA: TGTGCCAGCAGCGGCACTAGACTGGTTTCTGGAAACACCATATATTTT
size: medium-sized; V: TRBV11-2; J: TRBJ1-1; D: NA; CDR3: CASSLGATEAFF; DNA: TGTGCCAGCAGCTTAGGGGCCACTGAAGCTTTCTTT
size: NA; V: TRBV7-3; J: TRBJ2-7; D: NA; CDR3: CASSPDGSSYEQYF; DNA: TGTGCCAGCAGCCCGGACGGGAGCTCCTACGAGCAGTACTTC
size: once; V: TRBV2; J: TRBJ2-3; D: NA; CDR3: CASSVGLREADTQYF; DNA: TGTGCCAGCAGTGTGGGACTGCGTGAGGCAGATACGCAGTATTTT
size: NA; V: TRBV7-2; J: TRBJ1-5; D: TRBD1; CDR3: CASSARQGTAYSNQPQHF; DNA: TGTGCCAGCAGCGCTAGACAGGGAACCGCTTATAGCAATCAGCCCCAGCATTTT
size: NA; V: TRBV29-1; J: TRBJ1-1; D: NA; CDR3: CSAPGLGHLNTEAFF; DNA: TGCAGCGCCCCTGGACTGGGCCATTTGAACACTGAAGCTTTCTTT
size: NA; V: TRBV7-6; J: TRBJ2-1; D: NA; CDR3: CASSLGGPVYNEQFF; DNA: TGTGCCAGCAGCTTAGGAGGTCCGGTCTACAATGAGCAGTTCTTC
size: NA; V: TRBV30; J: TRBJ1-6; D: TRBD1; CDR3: CACGDRENSPLHF; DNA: TGTGCCTGTGGGGACAGGGAGAATTCACCCCTCCACTTT
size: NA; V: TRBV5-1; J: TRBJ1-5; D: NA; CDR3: CASSPGLRPNGGQPQHF; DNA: TGCGCCAGCAGCCCTGGATTGCGTCCTAACGGCGGTCAGCCCCAGCATTTT
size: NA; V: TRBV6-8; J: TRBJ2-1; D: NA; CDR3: CASGTPKQFF; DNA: TGTGCCAGCGGCACTCCAAAGCAGTTCTTC
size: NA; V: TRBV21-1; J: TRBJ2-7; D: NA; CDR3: CASSSQGQSAYEQYF; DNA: TGTGCCAGCAGCTCCCAGGGGCAGTCTGCCTACGAGCAGTACTTC
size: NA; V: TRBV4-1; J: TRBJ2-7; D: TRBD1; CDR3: CASSRPDRRTGDWGEQYF; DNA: TGCGCCAGCAGCCGCCCCGATCGAAGGACAGGAGACTGGGGGGAGCAGTACTTC
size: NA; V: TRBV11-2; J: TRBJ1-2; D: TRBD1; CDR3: CASSQGTGHGYTF; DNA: TGTGCCAGCAGCCAAGGGACAGGGCATGGCTACACCTTC
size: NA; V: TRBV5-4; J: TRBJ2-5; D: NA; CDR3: CASSLILRGGETQYF; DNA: TGTGCCAGCAGCTTGATTCTTAGAGGAGGAGAGACCCAGTACTTC
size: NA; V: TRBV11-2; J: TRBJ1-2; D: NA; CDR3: CASTLMAGSGYTF; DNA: TGTGCCAGCACCCTAATGGCGGGCTCCGGCTACACCTTC
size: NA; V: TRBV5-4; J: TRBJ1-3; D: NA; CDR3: CASSLGTGNTIYF; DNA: TGTGCCAGCAGTCTTGGTACTGGAAACACCATATATTTT
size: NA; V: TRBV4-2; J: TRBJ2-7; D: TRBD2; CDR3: CASSQDTSGSIIPPYEQYF; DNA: TGTGCCAGCAGCCAAGATACTAGCGGGAGTATCATCCCGCCCTACGAGCAGTACTTC